A selection of T cell receptor beta chains follows, all from one sample in a study of stem cell transplantation in POMP-related autoinflammatory disease. Repertoires were generated with immunoSEQ multiplex PCR, while TCRdb's copy carries only in-frame clones and drops some. Among 25,000 to 30,000 clones listed, 82% were seen once. Sequenced material: CD4+ T cells from PBMCs, taken before stem cell transplantation. These receptors all come from a human donor with POMP-related autoinflammation and immune dysregulation (PRAID). The CDR3 runs from the conserved cysteine through the conserved F or W. The order of the fields is D gene, J gene, V gene, CDR3 protein. A D gene is named only where the DNA matches it firmly.

D: TRBD1; J: TRBJ1-4; V: TRBV4-1; CDR3: CASSQVHRGPMEKLFF
D: -; J: TRBJ1-2; V: TRBV11-2; CDR3: CASSLREHYGYTF
D: -; J: TRBJ2-5; V: TRBV5-1; CDR3: CASSLAIGLSAGAGETQYF
D: -; J: TRBJ2-3; V: TRBV5-1; CDR3: CASPNRTDTQYF
D: -; J: TRBJ2-1; V: TRBV19; CDR3: CASSTSGVEQFF
D: -; J: TRBJ1-5; V: TRBV19; CDR3: CASSIDLLAGYDQPQHF
D: TRBD1; J: TRBJ1-5; V: TRBV27; CDR3: CASIMDREGPPFNQPQHF
D: -; J: TRBJ2-3; V: TRBV9; CDR3: CASSVGGPADTQYF
D: -; J: TRBJ2-2; V: TRBV7-7; CDR3: CASSLEVGGELFF
D: -; J: TRBJ1-2; V: TRBV6-5; CDR3: CASSYGSGNYGYTF
D: TRBD1; J: TRBJ1-1; V: TRBV6-1; CDR3: CASTRQGGEAFF
D: TRBD2; J: TRBJ2-3; V: TRBV28; CDR3: CASTPAGLAGEGYPTDTQYF
D: TRBD1; J: TRBJ1-2; V: TRBV19; CDR3: CASTDRPRFYGYTF
D: -; J: TRBJ1-5; V: TRBV10-3; CDR3: CAISSTNQPQHF
D: TRBD2; J: TRBJ2-1; V: TRBV7-2; CDR3: CASSLIATSYDYNEQFF
D: -; J: TRBJ2-1; V: TRBV5-1; CDR3: CASSLERSYNEQFF
D: -; J: TRBJ1-5; V: TRBV6-5; CDR3: CASSYFGAGQPQHF
D: -; J: TRBJ2-5; V: TRBV5-1; CDR3: CASSLDVDGTQYF
D: -; J: TRBJ2-4; V: TRBV9; CDR3: CASSAFSGNIQYF
D: TRBD2; J: TRBJ2-7; V: TRBV6-6; CDR3: CASSSTSDEQYF
D: TRBD1; J: TRBJ1-1; V: TRBV5-1; CDR3: CASSYLWRQGEAFF
D: -; J: TRBJ2-1; V: TRBV10-3; CDR3: CAISENGIYNEQFF
D: -; J: TRBJ1-5; V: TRBV10-3; CDR3: CAISESAEGDQPQHF
D: -; J: TRBJ1-1; V: TRBV6-1; CDR3: CASTQGLTEAFF
D: -; J: TRBJ1-5; V: TRBV28; CDR3: CASSLGSRARSNQPQHF
D: TRBD1; J: TRBJ1-1; V: TRBV5-4; CDR3: CASSLGTGPLGNTEAFF
D: -; J: TRBJ2-1; V: TRBV5-1; CDR3: CASRRGSYNEQFF
D: -; J: TRBJ1-4; V: TRBV5-1; CDR3: CASCLGHLNEKLFF
D: -; J: TRBJ1-3; V: TRBV29-1; CDR3: CSVGQHSGNTIYF
D: -; J: TRBJ1-1; V: TRBV10-3; CDR3: CAIMRGGGTEAFF
D: -; J: TRBJ2-3; V: TRBV9; CDR3: CASVRGDLSTDTQYF
D: TRBD2; J: TRBJ2-1; V: TRBV10-2; CDR3: CASSGGTTPTFYNEQFF
D: TRBD1; J: TRBJ1-3; V: TRBV5-5; CDR3: CASSPTGDSGNTIYF
D: -; J: TRBJ2-7; V: TRBV4-1; CDR3: CASSQRWDPTIYEQYF
D: -; J: TRBJ2-1; V: TRBV2; CDR3: CASNEGTYSYNEQFF
D: -; J: TRBJ1-3; V: TRBV10-3; CDR3: CAISGTAAGNTIYF
D: TRBD1; J: TRBJ1-5; V: TRBV19; CDR3: CASTGTASYQPQHF
D: -; J: TRBJ2-3; V: TRBV28; CDR3: CASSEQDTQYF
D: TRBD1; J: TRBJ1-2; V: TRBV18; CDR3: CASSLRDRAGVGGYTF
D: -; J: TRBJ2-7; V: TRBV28; CDR3: CASSFDGYEQYF
D: -; J: TRBJ1-5; V: TRBV28; CDR3: CASSPHQGWQPQHF
D: -; J: TRBJ2-3; V: TRBV7-2; CDR3: CASSLSGDTQYF
D: -; J: TRBJ2-3; V: TRBV4-1; CDR3: CASSQDPETQYF
D: -; J: TRBJ1-2; V: TRBV6-6; CDR3: CASSPQKEYGYTF
D: -; J: TRBJ1-1; V: TRBV6-5; CDR3: CASWEGLNTEAFF
D: -; J: TRBJ2-6; V: TRBV27; CDR3: CASSWKPAGANVLTF
D: TRBD1; J: TRBJ1-1; V: TRBV29-1; CDR3: CSGDRVDTEAFF
D: TRBD1; J: TRBJ1-4; V: TRBV11-1; CDR3: CASSRGGGPANEKLFF
D: -; J: TRBJ2-7; V: TRBV19; CDR3: CASSNAPSVSSYEQYF
D: -; J: TRBJ1-2; V: TRBV28; CDR3: CASSVGQSNYGYTF
D: -; J: TRBJ1-3; V: TRBV7-6; CDR3: CASSLQVELNTIYF
D: -; J: TRBJ1-5; V: TRBV19; CDR3: CASSIEWYQPQHF
D: TRBD2; J: TRBJ2-1; V: TRBV4-2; CDR3: CASSRSSTSASYNEQFF
D: TRBD2; J: TRBJ2-5; V: TRBV9; CDR3: CASSVGGLAEETQYF
D: -; J: TRBJ2-1; V: TRBV19; CDR3: CASRDGSTYNEQFF
D: -; J: TRBJ2-1; V: TRBV15; CDR3: CATDEGGVNVEQFF
D: TRBD1; J: TRBJ2-3; V: TRBV6-5; CDR3: CASSYSRQGTDTQYF
D: -; J: TRBJ1-4; V: TRBV5-5; CDR3: CASSLRPAAGEKLFF
D: -; J: TRBJ1-2; V: TRBV4-2; CDR3: CASSQDILSGGYTF
D: TRBD2; J: TRBJ2-3; V: TRBV2; CDR3: CASSNGLAGGTDTQYF